These T cell receptor beta chains were read from a single sample in a study of blood T cell repertoires in COVID-19. TCRdb keeps only in-frame clones here, not all; method: immunoSEQ multiplex PCR. The table shows more than 200,000 clones, with about 85% occurring only once. Sequencing was carried out using peripheral blood. These receptors all come from a woman of 80 years or more with acute or convalescent COVID-19. CDR3s leave out the opening cysteine and the closing phenylalanine or tryptophan. D genes are given only for firm matches.

v_gene,j_gene,d_gene,len,CDR3aa
TRBV19,TRBJ1-3,NA,11,ASSGHSGNTIY
TRBV3-1/TRBV3-2,TRBJ2-7,TRBD2,18,ASSSGLAGTVGTGGYEQY
TRBV5-4,TRBJ2-2,TRBD2,14,ASSLSASGNTGELF
TRBV7-6,TRBJ2-1,NA,15,ASSPIGGDSSYNEQF
TRBV5-1,TRBJ1-1,NA,11,ASSAGSDTEAF
TRBV28,TRBJ1-2,TRBD1,16,ASSTYLKTGGASGGYT
TRBV27,TRBJ2-1,NA,14,ASSWGGGPLTGTLF
TRBV7-2,TRBJ1-1,NA,12,ASSSRWRNTEAF
TRBV3-1/TRBV3-2,TRBJ2-1,NA,14,ASSQGQAAHYNEQF
TRBV12-3/TRBV12-4,TRBJ2-1,NA,11,ASSLGPRGEQF
TRBV5-1,TRBJ1-1,TRBD1,12,ASRGQGTNTEAF
TRBV6-5,TRBJ2-7,TRBD2,13,ASRRLDSLSGEQY
TRBV29-1,TRBJ2-3,NA,10,SARGSTDTQY
TRBV9,TRBJ1-5,TRBD1,13,ASSPTGQGFQPQH
TRBV5-1,TRBJ1-1,NA,11,ASSLVSGSEAF
TRBV30,TRBJ2-7,TRBD2,13,AWSVRIAGSHEQY
TRBV10-3,TRBJ2-3,TRBD2,12,AISAAGGSDTQY
TRBV28,TRBJ2-5,TRBD1,14,ASSLPGTGKKETQY
TRBV28,TRBJ2-7,TRBD1,12,ASHRTGDLYEQY
TRBV5-1,TRBJ2-7,TRBD1,12,ASSERTGGSEQY
TRBV10-3,TRBJ1-6,TRBD1,11,AIRADRDSPLH
TRBV19,TRBJ1-2,TRBD1,12,ASSSQTGNHGYT
TRBV5-4,TRBJ1-4,NA,11,ASSSLSNEKLF
TRBV3-1/TRBV3-2,TRBJ1-2,NA,11,ASSLGAENGYT
TRBV28,TRBJ1-1,NA,12,ASNPGGAHPEAF
TRBV6-2/TRBV6-3,TRBJ2-1,NA,17,ASSKEHFLREFAYNEQF
TRBV3-1/TRBV3-2,TRBJ1-2,NA,10,ASSQAGYGYT
TRBV24-1,TRBJ2-1,TRBD1,14,ATSDLTGTGDNEQF